The 30 T cell receptor beta chains presented below share a single source sample, sequenced in a study of tumor and adjacent non-tumor tissue in lung cancer. A modified ARM-PCR protocol with three rounds of nested PCR amplified TCRbeta. TCRdb reprocessed the multiplex PCR reads via MiXCR and lists one record per CDR3 protein. Of 65,000 to 70,000 distinct CDR3 sequences in the sample, roughly three fifths were seen once. This sample's RNA came from whole unsorted tissue. Source material: lung tumor tissue. The receptors shown here come from a man in his fifties or sixties with non-small cell lung cancer.

A word on this clonotype: One end of the junction fails to match germline, which may point to a read error. CDR3 residues: CRVGGQGPKGYTF. Here the CDR3 DNA reads TGCAGGGTTGGTGGACAGGGGCCTAAAGGCTACACCTTC. The gene calls are TRBV29-1 and TRBJ1-2, with TRBD1 matching over 9 bases. CDR3 length: 13 residues. Germline values: CDR1 SQVTM, CDR2 ANQGSEA. The variable domain in full, completed from reference TRBV29-1 and TRBJ1-2, reads SAVISQKPSRDICQRGTSLTIQCQVDSQVTMMFWYRQQPGQSLTLIATANQGSEATYESGFVIDKFPISRPNLTFSTLTVSNMSPEDSSIYLCRVGGQGPKGYTFGSGTRLTVV.

With respect to this clonotype: The CDR3 does not close with the conserved phenylalanine or tryptophan, likely indicating a read error. V usage is TRBV11-2 and J usage is TRBJ1-6, with 7 bases that match TRBD1. The germline gives CDR1 SGHAT, CDR2 FQNNGV. The CDR3 consists of 18 residues. V lost 5 bases, J lost 0 bases, and 10 bases stayed unmatched. CDR3 nucleotide sequence: TGTGCCAGCAGCCTCCGAGCAGGGGGGAGCTCCTATAATTCACCCCTCCACTTA. Translation: CASSLRAGGSSYNSPLHL.

Regarding this clonotype: At one of its ends the junction is not consistent with the germline gene, which may arise from a read error. The chain uses TRBV12-3 or TRBV12-4 and TRBJ1-6; D is perhaps TRBD1 (5 bases). This CDR3 region has 15 residues. The CDR3 is CTSSPPGRDNSPLHF. The CDR3 nucleotides read TGTACCAGCAGCCCTCCGGGACGGGATAATTCACCCCTCCACTTT.

A word on this clonotype: The CDR3 carries no conserved terminal phenylalanine or tryptophan, so it likely arises from a read error. In DNA, the CDR3 is TGTGCCAACAGTAAGGGGCCCGAAAAAGGTGCAGATACGCAGTATTAT. It codes for CANSKGPEKGADTQYY. The chain joins TRBV6-6 to TRBJ2-3; D possibly corresponds to TRBD1 (5 bases). CDR1 MNHNY and CDR2 SVGAGI come from the germline V gene (reference sequence). The CDR3 has 16 amino acids.

This clonotype was seen repeatedly, ten times or more. The chain is built from TRBV29-1 and TRBJ2-7; D gene uncertain. The V gene's germline CDR1 is SQVTM and CDR2 ANQGSEA. With 7 bases removed from V and 4 bases from J, the gap between germline ends came to 11 bases. This CDR3 has 11 residues. For the CDR3, the DNA is TGCAGCGCCCGGATGCATTACGAGCAGTACTTC. Translated: CSARMHYEQYF.

CDR3 bases: TGTGCCAGCAGCATGGAGGACGGAAACATTCAGTACTTC. Its protein product is CASSMEDGNIQYF. The chain is built from TRBV11-3 and TRBJ2-4, with D tentatively TRBD2 (5 bases). There are 13 residues in the CDR3. The germline gives CDR1 SGHNT, CDR2 YENEEA. Trimming shortened V by 5 bases and J by 6 bases, and 11 bases separated the two germline ends. The full variable domain, with the rest looked up from reference TRBV11-3 and TRBJ2-4, is EAGVVQSPRYKIIEKKQPVAFWCNPISGHNTLYWYLQNLGQGPELLIRYENEEAVDDSQLPKDRFSAERLKGVDSTLKIQPAELGDSAVYLCASSMEDGNIQYFGAGTRLSVL.

In the case of this clonotype: With a much larger clone just one base away, this may be a read error. The V call is TRBV29-1, the J call TRBJ1-2; TRBD1 matches 10 bases. V gave up 5 bases and J gave up 6 bases; unmatched junction bases: 3. Germline loops: CDR1 SQVTM, CDR2 ANQGSEA. The CDR3 covers 12 residues. The chain's CDR3 is CSVMTGGNGYTF. The CDR3 nucleotides read TGCAGCGTTATGACAGGGGGCAATGGCTACACCTTC.

Details on this clonotype: Since a much larger clone is just one base distant, this may be a read error. The J gene is TRBJ1-5, the V gene TRBV29-1; D remains unclear. In germline, CDR1 is SQVTM, CDR2 ANQGSEA. The CDR3 extends over 14 amino acids. V was cut by 6 bases and J by 0 bases, with 12 bases left in between. DNA for the CDR3: TGCAGCGTCGGAGAGGTGTATAGCAATCAGCCCCAGCATTTT. Amino acid sequence: CSVGEVYSNQPQHF.

Concerning this clonotype itself: Relative to the germline gene, one junction end is altered; a read error may explain this. V gene TRBV28 combines with J gene TRBJ2-3; the D gene is possibly TRBD2 (6 bases). Germline-derived CDR1 and CDR2 are MDHEN and SYDVKM. CDR3 length equals 12 residues. Here the CDR3 reads CASSESGDTQYF. The CDR3 coding sequence is TGTGCTAGCAGTGAAAGCGGGGATACGCAGTATTTT.

This clonotype appeared many times. The chain has TRBV11-2 and TRBJ2-1; 10 bases agree with TRBD2. V shed 2 bases and J 1 base; nucleotides not matched to a gene: 8. The CDR3 runs to 18 residues. Germline-derived CDR1 and CDR2 are SGHAT and FQNNGV. The CDR3 region is CASSLSAGGGNSYNEQFF. The CDR3 DNA reads as TGTGCCAGCAGCTTATCAGCGGGAGGGGGTAATTCCTACAATGAGCAGTTCTTC.

Concerning this clonotype: The junction departs from the called germline gene at one end, perhaps through a read error. The rearrangement links TRBV4-2 to TRBJ2-2; the match to TRBD2 covers 8 bases. CDR3 length equals 20 residues. Germline lookup yields CDR1 LGHNA and CDR2 YNFKEQ. CDR3: CDSSQGPETSVRTNTGELFF. The DNA for the CDR3 is TGTGACAGCAGCCAAGGTCCCGAGACTAGCGTGAGGACCAACACCGGGGAGCTGTTTTTT.

As regards this clonotype: This could be a read error, since a much larger clone is one nucleotide away. This rearrangement joins TRBV12-3 or TRBV12-4 to TRBJ2-5; D remains ambiguous. The CDR3 runs to 13 residues. The CDR3 DNA reads TGTGCCGGCAGTAGCAGCAACCAAGAGACCCAGTACTTC. Amino acid sequence: CAGSSSNQETQYF.

About this clonotype itself: At one end the junction does not follow the germline gene, possibly because of a read error. The gene calls are TRBV11-2 and TRBJ1-2, with D unclear. Germline V CDR1 and CDR2: SGHAT, FQNNGV. This CDR3 contains 15 residues. This CDR3 is CASSLVRGSDYDYTF. The CDR3 DNA sequence: TGTGCCAGCAGCTTAGTCAGAGGGTCTGACTATGACTACACCTTC. Full variable domain (rest looked up from reference TRBV11-2 and TRBJ1-2): EAGVAQSPRYKIIEKRQSVAFWCNPISGHATLYWYQQILGQGPKLLIQFQNNGVVDDSQLPKDRFSAERLKGVDSTLKIQPAKLEDSAVYLCASSLVRGSDYDYTFGSGTRLTVV.

Note on this clonotype: A much larger clone differs from this one at a single base, so this may be a read error. The chain joins TRBV24-1 to TRBJ2-1, with 8 positions matching TRBD2. Germline CDR1 reads KGHDR; CDR2 reads SFDVKD. The CDR3 has 14 residues. V was pared by 9 bases and J by 4 bases, with 7 bases of the junction left unmatched. CDR3 sequence: CATWSSGRYNEQFF. In DNA, the CDR3 is TGTGCCACCTGGTCCAGCGGGAGATACAATGAGCAGTTCTTC.

Regarding this clonotype: Relative to the germline gene, one junction end is altered; a read error may explain this. The rearrangement uses TRBV9 and TRBJ2-5; D perhaps matches TRBD2 (5 bases). Germline V gene data show CDR1 as SGDLS and CDR2 as YYNGEE. CDR3 length: 14 residues. The CDR3 here is CASSVASYTETQDF. CDR3 nucleotide sequence: TGTGCCAGCAGCGTAGCTAGCTATACGGAGACCCAGGACTTC.

Of note for this clonotype: This clone may be a read error of a much larger clone one base away. The rearrangement uses TRBV20-1 and TRBJ1-6; D might be TRBD1 (5 bases). V lost 5 bases and J 9 bases, leaving 20 bases between the germline ends. This CDR3 has 15 residues. Germline CDR1 and CDR2: DFQATT and SNEGSKA (reference sequence). The CDR3 nucleotides read TGCAGTGCTGACGGGCCAGGCGTAGGGGCTTCACCCCTCCACTTT. Translation gives CSADGPGVGASPLHF.

About this clonotype: Just one base apart from a much larger clone, this may be a read error. The CDR3 region has the DNA TGTACCAGCAGCTTGTCTCCCAGATCCTACAATGAGCAGTTCTTC. Encoded protein: CTSSLSPRSYNEQFF. This chain joins TRBV5-4 and TRBJ2-1, with unresolved D. Germline values: CDR1 SGHNT, CDR2 YYREEE (reference sequence). The CDR3 spans 15 residues.

This clonotype was found many times. The chain has TRBV29-1 and TRBJ1-5, with 7 bases matching TRBD1. J lost 2 bases, V lost 5 bases, and 6 bases had no gene match. Germline CDR1 is SQVTM and CDR2 is ANQGSEA. The CDR3 totals 14 residues. The CDR3 sequence: CSVSQGYGNQPQHF. CDR3 in DNA: TGCAGCGTTTCACAGGGGTATGGCAATCAGCCCCAGCATTTT.

This clonotype was counted a single time. One end of the junction does not line up with germline, which may come from a read error. The chain joins TRBV11-2 to TRBJ1-2, with D unclear. This CDR3 comprises 13 residues. Germline V CDR1 and CDR2: SGHAT, FQNNGV. CDR3 bases: TGTACCAGCACCCATATCCCCCATTATGGCCACACCTTC. This codes for CTSTHIPHYGHTF. Full variable domain (remainder filled in from reference TRBV11-2 and TRBJ1-2): EAGVAQSPRYKIIEKRQSVAFWCNPISGHATLYWYQQILGQGPKLLIQFQNNGVVDDSQLPKDRFSAERLKGVDSTLKIQPAKLEDSAVYLCTSTHIPHYGHTFGSGTRLTVV.

Comments on this clonotype: With a much larger clone just one base away, this may be a read error. The genes are TRBV7-8 and TRBJ2-3, with TRBD2 identical over 13 bases. Germline values: CDR1 SGHVS, CDR2 FQNEAQ. Trimming took 4 bases from V and 4 from J; bases not matched to a gene: 8. The CDR3 length is 17 residues. CDR3 bases: TGTGCCAGCAGCTCTGGACTAGCGGGAGTGGGGGCAGATACGCAGTATTTT. Translation: CASSSGLAGVGADTQYF.

In its sample, this clonotype was seen many times. The chain couples TRBV6-1 to TRBJ2-7, with TRBD1 matching 7 bases. The CDR3 extends over 16 amino acids. J lost 0 bases, V lost 7 bases, and 12 bases had no gene match. Germline V gives CDR1 MNHNS, CDR2 SASEGT. CDR3 nucleotide sequence: TGTGCCAGCATTTACCGACAGGGCGCGATCTCCTACGAGCAGTACTTC. Translating gives CASIYRQGAISYEQYF.

Only a few counts were recorded for this clonotype. With a much larger clone just one base away, this may be a read error. The rearrangement links TRBV12-3 or TRBV12-4 to TRBJ2-7, with D tentatively TRBD1 (5 bases). The CDR3 has 13 amino acids. V was clipped by 4 bases and J by 7 bases, with 14 bases between them. The CDR3: CASSYYRIGEQYF. In nucleotides, the CDR3 is TGTGCCAGCAGTTACTACAGGATCGGTGAGCAGTACTTC.

The chain carries TRBV2 and TRBJ2-7; D gene uncertain. Trimming pared 6 bases from V and 0 bases from J, leaving 3 bases between. The CDR3 has 11 residues. CDR1 SNHLY and CDR2 FYNNEI come from the germline V gene. The DNA of the CDR3 is TGTGCCAGCAGGACCTCCTACGAGCAGTACTTC. As protein: CASRTSYEQYF.

A note on this clonotype: The junction departs from germline at one end; a sequencing error may be responsible. The genes are TRBV10-3 and TRBJ2-2; D possibly corresponds to TRBD2 (5 bases). The CDR3 consists of 18 residues. Germline V gene data show CDR1 as ENHRY and CDR2 as SYGVKD. CDR3 loop: CAISEWGSGPTNTGELFF. Here the CDR3 DNA reads TGTGCCATCAGTGAGTGGGGATCTGGACCTACGAACACCGGGGAGTTGTTTTTT.

This clonotype was counted many times. The J gene is TRBJ1-2, the V gene TRBV10-3; tentatively, D is TRBD1 (5 bases). V lost 11 bases and J lost 1, with 14 bases in between. CDR3 size: 13 residues. The germline V gene has CDR1 ENHRY and CDR2 SYGVKD. The CDR3 coding sequence is TGTGCCGTCGCCGGACATCTTAACTATGGCTACACCTTC. Amino acid sequence: CAVAGHLNYGYTF.

As concerns this clonotype: A much larger clone is a single base away; this may be a read error. This chain joins TRBV6-1 and TRBJ2-4; perhaps D is TRBD1 or TRBD2 (5 bases each). CDR1 is MNHNS and CDR2 is SASEGT in the germline V gene. V lost 7 bases and J 3 bases, leaving 16 bases between the germline ends. CDR3 length: 15 residues. The CDR3 nucleotides read TGTGCCAGCAATGAGGGGCAGGGCGTCAAAAACATTCAGTACTTC. Protein product: CASNEGQGVKNIQYF.

This clonotype has at least ten counts. This chain connects TRBV6-1 to TRBJ1-5; D may be TRBD1 (5 bases). Germline V gene sequence: CDR1 MNHNS, CDR2 SASEGT. The CDR3 loop spans 15 amino acids. The ends were cut back, 7 bases at V and 0 bases at J, with 13 bases in the middle. CDR3 residues: CASIPTADSNQPQHF. In nucleotides, the CDR3 is TGTGCCAGCATTCCGACAGCCGATAGCAATCAGCCCCAGCATTTT.

Remarks on this clonotype: A read error may account for a junction end that differs from germline. The chain uses TRBV12-3 or TRBV12-4 and TRBJ2-3, with D tentatively TRBD1 (5 bases). The CDR3 loop spans 14 amino acids. The CDR3 sequence is CARSFGQGEGPQYF. The CDR3 DNA reads TGTGCCAGGAGTTTCGGACAAGGGGAAGGTCCGCAGTATTTT.

Points on this clonotype: At one end, the junction sequence differs from germline, possibly due to a read error. This chain connects TRBV7-9 to TRBJ1-1; no clear D. Germline-derived CDR1 and CDR2 are SEHNR and FQNEAQ (reference sequence). CDR3 length: 13 amino acids. The CDR3 sequence: CVSSLSQNTEAFF. CDR3 DNA sequence: TGTGTCAGCAGCTTAAGTCAGAACACTGAAGCTTTCTTT.

This clonotype was detected many times. The chain couples TRBV4-2 to TRBJ2-7; D possibly uses TRBD1 or TRBD2 (6 bases each). The CDR3 runs to 14 residues. The V gene's germline CDR1 is LGHNA and CDR2 YNFKEQ. Trimming removed 4 bases at V and 5 bases at J, with 15 bases between. CDR3 sequence: CASSPLGGNDEQYF. CDR3 sequence (DNA): TGTGCCAGCAGCCCCTTGGGGGGCAACGACGAGCAGTACTTC.